Below, 25 T cell receptor beta chains from the same sample are listed, as sequenced in a study of T-cell reconstitution after alpha-beta-depleted transplantation in children. It was with unique molecular identifiers that the TCRbeta library was prepared. TCRdb redid the calling of the PCR reads with MiXCR, one entry per CDR3 protein. The sample records 97,000 or so distinct CDR3 sequences, 5% to 6% being singletons. The source material was PBMCs, mostly from graft donor cells, sampled 60 days after TCRalphabeta/CD19-depleted stem cell transplant. The origin of the receptors is a female patient aged 2 to 10 who had a stem cell transplant for Fanconi anemia, so the T cells may come from the graft donor.

In this sample, this clonotype turned up many times. V is TRBV6-2 or TRBV6-3 and J is TRBJ2-7; possibly TRBD1 for D (5 bases). V was shortened by 7 bases and J by 7 bases, with 17 bases between the two germline ends. Germline assignment: CDR1 MNHEY and CDR2 SVGEGT. The CDR3 is 13 amino acids. CDR3 nucleotide sequence: TGTGCCAGCAAAACAGGACCGTTGAGGGAGCAGTACTTC. It codes for CASKTGPLREQYF.

This clonotype has ten or more counts. The chain recombines TRBV6-2 or TRBV6-3 with TRBJ2-3, with 12 bases lining up with TRBD2. Germline V gene sequence: CDR1 MNHEY, CDR2 SVGEGT. The CDR3 extends over 20 amino acids. The J segment lost 0 bases and the V segment lost 2 bases, leaving 12 bases of the junction unmatched. The CDR3 sequence: CASSYSRGLAGLSSTDTQYF. DNA for the CDR3: TGTGCCAGCAGTTACAGCCGGGGACTAGCGGGCCTCTCTAGCACAGATACGCAGTATTTT.

This clonotype came up many times. The CDR3 here is CASSDRGPYEQYF. CDR3 DNA: TGTGCCAGCAGTGACAGGGGACCCTACGAGCAGTACTTC. This chain links TRBV25-1 with TRBJ2-7; a weak D match, TRBD1 (6 bases). Germline V gene data show CDR1 as MGHDK and CDR2 as SYGVNS. CDR3 length equals 13 residues. The V and J ends lost 3 bases and 2 bases respectively, with 8 bases between them.

The V gene is TRBV3-1, the J gene TRBJ2-7; 11 positions agree with TRBD2. Unmatched junction bases numbered 4, after V lost 4 bases and J lost 2 bases. The CDR3 contains 15 residues. Per germline, CDR1 LGHDT and CDR2 YNNKEL (reference sequence). The CDR3 is CASSPSGLAAYEQYF. As DNA, the CDR3 is TGTGCCAGCAGCCCCTCGGGACTAGCGGCCTACGAGCAGTACTTC.

This clonotype was seen ten or more times. The chain recombines TRBV12-3 or TRBV12-4 with TRBJ2-7; 7 bases match TRBD1. CDR3 length equals 13 residues. After removal of 6 bases from V and 4 bases from J, the junction contained 6 bases not matched to a gene. The CDR3 DNA sequence: TGTGCCAGCAGCCCGGGACAGTATTACGAGCAGTACTTC. Encoded protein: CASSPGQYYEQYF.

In its sample, this clonotype was seen many times. The V and J genes are TRBV20-1 and TRBJ2-5; D call uncertain. Trimming took 0 bases from V and 3 from J, leaving 11 bases between them. This CDR3 contains 14 residues. Germline CDR1 is DFQATT and CDR2 is SNEGSKA (reference sequence). CDR3 sequence reads: CSARDGFWEETQYF. CDR3 nucleotides: TGCAGTGCTAGAGATGGGTTTTGGGAAGAGACCCAGTACTTC.

This clonotype was observed at least ten times. The chain combines TRBV10-3 with TRBJ1-5, with no clear D. This CDR3 contains 13 residues. V shed 2 bases and J shed 10 bases, with 12 bases lying between them. Germline CDR1 is ENHRY and CDR2 is SYGVKD. CDR3 nucleotide sequence: TGTGCCATCAGTGAGCAATTCGTGGCTCCCCAGCATTTT. Translated: CAISEQFVAPQHF.

This clonotype was counted ten times or more. This rearrangement joins TRBV2 to TRBJ2-3; D gene unclear. Per germline, CDR1 SNHLY and CDR2 FYNNEI. The CDR3 is made up of 11 amino acids. Trimming took 8 bases from V and 3 from J, leaving 6 bases between them. Written as DNA, the CDR3 is TGTGCCAGCTCCAAAACAGATACGCAGTATTTT. It yields the protein CASSKTDTQYF.

There are a few counts of this clonotype. This chain connects TRBV29-1 to TRBJ2-3, with D uncertain. The length of the CDR3 is 14 residues. Germline V gene lookup returns CDR1 SQVTM and CDR2 ANQGSEA. With 4 bases removed from V and 0 bases from J, the gap between germline ends came to 11 bases. The CDR3 here is CSVGLSASTDTQYF. The CDR3 region has the DNA TGCAGCGTTGGCCTATCGGCTAGCACAGATACGCAGTATTTT.

In this sample, this clonotype turned up many times. The rearrangement uses TRBV12-3 or TRBV12-4 and TRBJ2-3, with D maybe TRBD2 (5 bases). The length of the CDR3 is 13 residues. V lost 1 base and J lost 4, with 6 bases in between. The CDR3 DNA sequence: TGTGCCAGCAGTTTAGTACTAGCAGATACGCAGTATTTT. Its translation is CASSLVLADTQYF.

This chain uses TRBV6-5 with TRBJ2-1; 12 bases line up with TRBD2. Germline CDR1 and CDR2: MNHEY and SVGAGI. V shed 6 bases and J 10 bases; nucleotides not matched to a gene: 16. The CDR3 spans 17 residues. The CDR3 region has the DNA TGTGCCAGCAGATTCCTCCTCACGTCCGGACTAGCGGGAGAGCAGTTCTTC. Translation gives CASRFLLTSGLAGEQFF.

The sample holds many counts of this clonotype. The rearrangement uses TRBV6-5 and TRBJ2-3, with D uncertain. In germline, CDR1 is MNHEY, CDR2 SVGAGI. The CDR3 loop spans 14 amino acids. V dropped 0 bases and J dropped 0 bases, with 4 bases sitting between them. The CDR3, as DNA: TGTGCCAGCAGTTACTCGATTAGCACAGATACGCAGTATTTT. Protein product: CASSYSISTDTQYF.

This clonotype was detected ten times or more. The rearrangement links TRBV12-3 or TRBV12-4 to TRBJ2-3; no reliable D call. The CDR3 consists of 12 residues. With 4 bases removed from V and 2 bases from J, the gap between germline ends came to 4 bases. CDR3 sequence (DNA): TGTGCCAGCAGTTCCAACACAGATACGCAGTATTTT. As protein: CASSSNTDTQYF.

This clonotype has at least ten counts. The chain has TRBV12-3 or TRBV12-4 and TRBJ2-2; D gene ambiguous. This CDR3 is 15 amino acids long. The V and J ends lost 5 bases and 4 bases respectively, with 14 bases between them. CDR3 sequence reads: CASSPLWTVTGELFF. The CDR3 DNA reads TGTGCCAGCAGTCCGTTATGGACGGTCACCGGGGAGCTGTTTTTT.

The chain links TRBV15 to TRBJ2-3; D assignment may be TRBD1 or TRBD2 (5 bases each). This CDR3 contains 15 residues. V dropped 3 bases and J dropped 4 bases, with 14 bases sitting between them. Germline loops: CDR1 LNHNV, CDR2 YYDKDF (reference sequence). CDR3 region: CATSSQGDSSDTQYF. The CDR3 region has the DNA TGTGCCACCAGCAGCCAGGGAGACAGCTCAGATACGCAGTATTTT.

This clonotype was observed many times. This sequence joins TRBV20-1 and TRBJ2-7; D may be TRBD2 (6 bases). Trimming cost V 0 bases and J 2 bases, with 14 bases left between them. The CDR3 contains 15 residues. CDR1 is DFQATT and CDR2 is SNEGSKA in the germline V gene (reference sequence). The chain's CDR3 is CSARDLRGGPYEQYF. CDR3 bases: TGCAGTGCTAGAGATTTACGGGGAGGCCCCTACGAGCAGTACTTC.

This clonotype rates as medium-sized (0.01 to 0.1%). The CDR3: CASRRQVQETQYF. DNA for the CDR3: TGTGCCAGCAGGCGACAGGTCCAAGAGACCCAGTACTTC. The rearrangement uses TRBV12-3 or TRBV12-4 and TRBJ2-5; tentative D call: TRBD1 (6 bases). V lost 6 bases and J lost 1, with 9 bases in between. This CDR3 is 13 amino acids long.

This clonotype was counted many times. The chain links TRBV4-2 to TRBJ2-1, with D possibly TRBD2 on 6 matching bases. CDR1 is LGHNA and CDR2 is YNFKEQ in the germline V gene. V lost 2 bases and J 2 bases, leaving 10 bases between the germline ends. The CDR3 is 15 residues long. CDR3 sequence (DNA): TGTGCCAGCAGCCAAATGCCGGGGGCCTACAATGAGCAGTTCTTC. It codes for CASSQMPGAYNEQFF.

This chain joins TRBV11-2 and TRBJ1-4; tentative D call: TRBD1 (5 bases). V gave up 5 bases and J gave up 0 bases, with 10 bases separating them. This CDR3 region has 15 residues. Looked up from germline, CDR1 is SGHAT and CDR2 is FQNNGV. The CDR3 sequence: CASSRGASTNEKLFF. CDR3 DNA: TGTGCCAGCAGCCGTGGGGCCTCAACTAATGAAAAACTGTTTTTT.

The chain joins TRBV12-3 or TRBV12-4 to TRBJ1-2, with a tentative D call TRBD1 (5 bases). The CDR3 covers 14 residues. The V gene lost 2 bases and the J gene lost 5 bases, with 12 bases spanning the gap. Written as DNA, the CDR3 is TGTGCCAGCAGTTTAAGACAGAGTTCATATGGCTACACCTTC. Protein sequence: CASSLRQSSYGYTF.

This clonotype was counted many times. The chain couples TRBV11-2 to TRBJ2-2; 11 bases align to TRBD1. The trim removed 3 bases at V and 5 bases at J, leaving 8 bases unmatched. The CDR3 totals 17 residues. CDR1 is SGHAT and CDR2 is FQNNGV in the germline V gene. The CDR3 DNA follows: TGTGCCAGCAGCTTCGGACAGGGGGCTTTGTGGACCGGGGAGCTGTTTTTT. Protein sequence: CASSFGQGALWTGELFF.

This clonotype occurred many times. V is TRBV29-1 and J is TRBJ2-3; D is perhaps TRBD2 (7 bases). The germline gives CDR1 SQVTM, CDR2 ANQGSEA. CDR3 length: 14 amino acids. V was cut by 3 bases and J by 2 bases, with 12 bases left in between. Here the CDR3 reads CSVDGGGLTDTQYF. In DNA form, the CDR3 reads TGCAGCGTTGACGGCGGGGGCCTCACAGATACGCAGTATTTT.

A few counts support this clonotype. The chain has TRBV5-1 and TRBJ1-1; D unresolved. Germline CDR1 SGHRS, CDR2 YFSETQ. This CDR3 contains 14 residues. V was clipped by 0 bases and J by 1 base, with 7 bases between them. CDR3 in DNA: TGCGCCAGCAGCTTGGCGGGGTGGAACACTGAAGCTTTCTTT. This translates into CASSLAGWNTEAFF.

This clonotype was counted many times. The chain's CDR3 is CASSQGQYNEQFF. The CDR3, as DNA: TGTGCCAGCAGCCAAGGCCAATACAATGAGCAGTTCTTC. V is TRBV4-2 and J is TRBJ2-1; D is ambiguous. V lost 1 base to trimming and J lost 4 bases, with 5 bases between them. The CDR3 contains 13 residues. Germline CDR1 and CDR2: LGHNA and YNFKEQ.

This clonotype was recorded a few times. The chain links TRBV21-1 to TRBJ2-5. TRBV21-1 is a documented pseudogene. The CDR3 has 14 residues. CDR3 protein: CASSLQKYQETQYF. Written as DNA, the CDR3 is TGTGCCAGCAGCTTGCAGAAGTACCAAGAGACCCAGTACTTC.